This T cell receptor beta chain was sequenced in a study of shared clonotypes between healthy human individuals. Overall study: CD4 naive cells filled three plates per donor, CD4 memory three, CD8 naive two and CD8 memory one. Study-wide findings and caveats: The sharing of 5% to 6.5% of naive CD4 clonotypes was seen across a handful of donors. Larger estimated richness was generally seen in naive subsets than in memory subsets.

With regard to this clone: Its antigen is undetermined.

The CDR3 is made up of 17 amino acids. Germline V CDR1 and CDR2: ENHRY, SYGVKD. The ends were cut back, 8 bases at V and 5 bases at J, with 26 bases in the middle. Data came from immunoSEQ multiplex PCR; TCRdb stores just in-frame clones and leaves some out. The profile shows more than 850,000 clones, about 80% of them singletons. The sequenced material came from memory CD4+ T cells from PBMCs. The subset is: CD45RA-negative fraction. V and J are TRBV10-3 and TRBJ2-3; D tentatively reads TRBD1 or TRBD2 (6 bases each). This TCR was sampled from a man aged 18 to 30 in good health. Some clones in this sample may be carry-over from other donors' samples. CDR3 nucleotide sequence: TGTGCCATCCGGACTAAGCTCCCGACAGGCAGGGGAGATACGCAGTATTTT. This encodes CAIRTKLPTGRGDTQYF.